The entry below gives a single T cell receptor (beta chain) sequence along with its context. The sample comes from a study of blood T cell repertoires in COVID-19. The germline V gene encodes CDR1 SGHDT and CDR2 YYEEEE. CDR3 length: 16 amino acids. The V segment lost 4 bases and the J segment 5 bases; nucleotides outside the gene matches: 7. The method was immunoSEQ multiplex PCR; TCRdb's version includes in-frame clones alone and lacks a portion of them. The table records about 310,000 clones, around 91% of them present only once. The receptor was isolated from a woman in her 40s with COVID-19, enrolled during active disease. Sequences were obtained from peripheral blood. The chain uses TRBV5-6 and TRBJ1-5, with TRBD1 matching 12 bases. The CDR3 loop is CASSPGQGARDQPQHF. The CDR3 DNA is TGTGCCAGCAGCCCGGGACAGGGGGCAAGGGATCAGCCCCAGCATTTT.